These 6 T cell receptor beta chains were sequenced from one sample in a study of blood T cells in healthy people across ages. Then a second PCR, running about 7 to 11 cycles, was carried out with a sample-barcoded 5' primer and a J-beta primer mix. TCRdb called the 5' RACE reads again in MiXCR, with one record for every CDR3 protein. Of under 850,000 distinct CDR3 sequences in the sample, around 36% were seen once. The sample taken for sequencing was blood. The source is a man between 18 and 29 years old in good health.

V usage is TRBV28 and J usage is TRBJ1-2; tentatively, D is TRBD1 (6 bases). V was trimmed by 1 base and J by 4 bases, leaving 16 bases between them. The CDR3 loop spans 16 amino acids. Germline V CDR1 and CDR2: MDHEN, SYDVKM. CDR3 protein: CASSLSGGSLRYGYTF. In nucleotides, the CDR3 is TGTGCCAGCAGTTTATCGGGGGGCTCGTTGCGCTATGGCTACACCTTC.

This clonotype was counted a few times. The chain links TRBV5-1 to TRBJ2-3; tentative D call: TRBD1 (5 bases). Between the trimmed V and J ends, which lost 0 bases and 3 bases, there was a span of 11 bases. The CDR3 has 15 residues. Germline V lookup: CDR1 SGHRS, CDR2 YFSETQ. CDR3 coding DNA: TGCGCCAGCAGCTTGGGGGGCAGGGTAACAGATACGCAGTATTTT. As protein: CASSLGGRVTDTQYF.

This clonotype has ten or more counts. The chain links TRBV14 to TRBJ2-1, with a tentative D call TRBD1 (6 bases). Germline V gives CDR1 SGHDN, CDR2 FVKESK. Trimming took 2 bases from V and 8 from J, leaving 10 bases between them. The CDR3 loop spans 13 amino acids. CDR3 residues: CASSQQGWDEQFF. In DNA, the CDR3 is TGTGCCAGCAGCCAACAGGGGTGGGATGAGCAGTTCTTC.

The chain employs TRBV2 and TRBJ2-1, with D perhaps TRBD1 (6 bases). Per the germline V gene, CDR1 is SNHLY and CDR2 is FYNNEI. The CDR3 length is 12 residues. Trimming removed 6 bases at V and 13 bases at J, with 16 bases between. The CDR3 reads CASRAGEGTQFF. The CDR3 bases are TGTGCCAGCAGGGCAGGGGAAGGGACCCAGTTCTTC. The full variable domain, rest sourced from reference TRBV2 and TRBJ2-1, is EPEVTQTPSHQVTQMGQEVILRCVPISNHLYFYWYRQILGQKVEFLVSFYNNEISEKSEIFDDQFSVERPDGSNFTLKIRSTKLEDSAMYFCASRAGEGTQFFGPGTRLTVL.

Worth noting for this clonotype: A read error may be the cause here, since a much bigger clone is one base away. The genes are TRBV20-1 and TRBJ2-5; no clear D. The J call is doubtful: the DNA matches TRBJ2-7 better. In germline, CDR1 is DFQATT, CDR2 SNEGSKA (reference sequence). The CDR3 runs to 15 residues. CDR3 DNA sequence: TGCAGTGCTAGAGGGCCCCGATCCCTTTACGACGAGCAGTACTTC. Translation gives CSARGPRSLYDEQYF.

In this sample, this clonotype turned up a few times. The V gene is TRBV6-5, the J gene TRBJ1-2; a weak D match, TRBD1 (5 bases). Looked up from germline, CDR1 is MNHEY and CDR2 is SVGAGI. The V gene lost 2 bases and the J gene lost 6 bases, with 13 bases spanning the gap. CDR3 length equals 14 residues. The CDR3 DNA is TGTGCCAGCAGTTACGCGGGGGGTCGGGATGGCTACACCTTC. As protein: CASSYAGGRDGYTF.